This T cell receptor beta chain stems from a study of T-cell reconstitution after alpha-beta-depleted transplantation in children (dated by TCRdb to 2015 to 2016). About the investigation overall: The study quantitatively tracked T-cell immune reconstitution after TCRalphabeta/CD19-depleted allogeneic hematopoietic cell transplantation in children using TCR repertoire profiling.

This clonotype came up many times. This receptor's antigen is unknown. No much larger clone exists at a distance of one base, and base qualities are not known. There are 15 amino acids in the CDR3, from cysteine to phenylalanine inclusive. Just the 45-base CDR3 DNA is kept, in frame starting at base 1. Reading the germline V gene (reference sequence) gives CDR1 DFQATT and CDR2 SNEGSKA. V is trimmed back by 3 bases and J by 2 bases, and the junction contains 9 bases that no gene match accounts for. The method was PCR. Instrument used: Illumina HiSeq 2500. Molecular barcoding was employed in the preparation of TCR libraries, with unique molecular identifiers being used to normalize TCRbeta repertoire quantification. Using fastp trimming at Q25 and MiXCR clonotype assembly, TCRdb reanalyzed the public sequencing data and kept in-frame beta chains. Every entry covers one CDR3 protein and lists the most common genes and DNA from its rows. The sample yields roughly 610,000 distinct CDR3 sequences; roughly a tenth were counted once. The ten largest clonotypes hold less than 4.5% of the sample.

The clonotype was recovered from a human donor who donated a stem cell graft to a child with acute myeloid leukemia. The sequencing here drew on PBMCs from the stem cell graft donor, taken from the stem cell graft. The chain couples TRBV20-1 to TRBJ1-1; TRBD1 matches 7 bases in the middle. The CDR3 protein is CSARKRGQLNTEAFF. The DNA reads as follows: TGCAGTGCTAGGAAGAGGGGACAGCTTAACACTGAAGCTTTCTTT.